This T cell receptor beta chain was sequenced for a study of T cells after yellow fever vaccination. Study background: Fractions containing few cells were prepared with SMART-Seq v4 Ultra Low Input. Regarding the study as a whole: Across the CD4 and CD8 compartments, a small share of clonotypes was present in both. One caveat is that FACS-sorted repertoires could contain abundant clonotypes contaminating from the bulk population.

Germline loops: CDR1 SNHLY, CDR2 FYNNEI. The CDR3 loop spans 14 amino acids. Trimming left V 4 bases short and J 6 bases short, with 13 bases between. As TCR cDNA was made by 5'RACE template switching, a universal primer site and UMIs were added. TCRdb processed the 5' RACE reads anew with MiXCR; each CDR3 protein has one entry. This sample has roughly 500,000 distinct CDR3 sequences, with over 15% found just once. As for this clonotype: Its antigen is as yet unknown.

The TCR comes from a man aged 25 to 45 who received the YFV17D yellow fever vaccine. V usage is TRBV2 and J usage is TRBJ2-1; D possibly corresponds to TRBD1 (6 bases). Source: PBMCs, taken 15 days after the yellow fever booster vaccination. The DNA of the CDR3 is TGTGCCAGCAGTGTACAGGGCCGTTCCAATGAGCAGTTCTTC. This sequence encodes CASSVQGRSNEQFF.